This TCR beta chain is drawn from a study of identical twins. Whole-study findings and limits: A lower insertion count was a feature of abundant cord blood beta clonotypes, with no such feature in memory repertoires.

This clonotype was detected only a few times. The antigen remains undetermined. The germline V gene has CDR1 SGHDT and CDR2 YYEEEE. V shed 1 base and J shed 6 bases, with 16 bases lying between them. This CDR3 is built from 16 residues. In TCRdb, the 5' RACE reads were re-called with MiXCR into one record per CDR3 protein. The sample carries under 250,000 distinct CDR3 sequences, roughly an eighth recorded once. The sample was also reused in another study, on yellow fever vaccine responses in identical twins.

Sequencing was done on a sample of memory (CD45RO+) T cells sorted from blood. The chain couples TRBV5-6 to TRBJ2-2; TRBD1 or TRBD2 may be the D gene (5 bases each). This TCR derives from a woman aged 18-35 years in good health. The CDR3 loop is CASSLPGRTRAGELFF. CDR3 DNA: TGTGCCAGCAGCTTGCCAGGGAGAACCCGGGCCGGGGAGCTGTTTTTT.